The subject of this entry is one TCR beta chain. Its antigen is undetermined. The data were taken from a study of T cell repertoires in cytomegalovirus infection. Study summary: The authors used CMV epitopes that were HLA-C-restricted (recently identified) and HLA-B-restricted (well studied). Both CMV infection and a matching HLA type were indicated by public TCR beta signatures.

TCRdb re-derived calls from the reads in MiXCR, one entry per CDR3 protein. The data contain about 130,000 distinct CDR3 sequences, approximately 30% of them singletons. The CDR3 has 14 amino acids. The V and J ends lost 3 bases and 1 base respectively, with 7 bases between them. The V gene's germline CDR1 is LNHDA and CDR2 SQIVND (reference sequence). Here the sequenced sample was CD8+ T cells from cultured PBMCs, taken from culture after CMV antigen stimulation. The sequence came from a human donor in good health (CMV status not recorded). Some clones in this sample may be carry-over from other donors' samples. This chain links TRBV19 with TRBJ1-5; D is unclear. The CDR3 loop is CASSMGMSNQPQHF. The DNA for the CDR3 is TGTGCCAGTAGTATGGGTATGAGCAATCAGCCCCAGCATTTT.